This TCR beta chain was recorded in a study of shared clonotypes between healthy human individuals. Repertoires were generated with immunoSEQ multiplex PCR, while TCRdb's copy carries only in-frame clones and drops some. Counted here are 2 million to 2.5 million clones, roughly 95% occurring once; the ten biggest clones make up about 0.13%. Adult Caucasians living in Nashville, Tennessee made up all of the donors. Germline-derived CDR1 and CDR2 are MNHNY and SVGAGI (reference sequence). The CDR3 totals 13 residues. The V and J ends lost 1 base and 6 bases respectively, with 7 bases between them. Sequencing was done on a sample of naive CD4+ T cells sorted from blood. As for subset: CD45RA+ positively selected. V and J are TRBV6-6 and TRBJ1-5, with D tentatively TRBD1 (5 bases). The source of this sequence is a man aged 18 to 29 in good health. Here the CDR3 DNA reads TGTGCCAGCAGTTACTTGGGGGGTCAGCCCCAGCATTTT. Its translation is CASSYLGGQPQHF.